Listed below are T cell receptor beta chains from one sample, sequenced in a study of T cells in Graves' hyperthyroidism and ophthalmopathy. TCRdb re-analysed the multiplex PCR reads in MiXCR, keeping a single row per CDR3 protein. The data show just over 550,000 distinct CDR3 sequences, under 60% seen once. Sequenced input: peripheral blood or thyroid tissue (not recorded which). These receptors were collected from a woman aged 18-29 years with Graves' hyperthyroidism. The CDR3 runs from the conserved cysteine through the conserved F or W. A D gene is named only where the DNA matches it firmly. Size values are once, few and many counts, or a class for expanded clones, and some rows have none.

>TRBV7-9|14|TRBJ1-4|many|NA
CASGYSATNEKLFF
TGTGCCAGCGGTTACAGTGCAACTAATGAAAAACTGTTTTTT
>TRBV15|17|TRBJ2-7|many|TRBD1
CATSSGSTGTGTYEQYF
TGTGCCACCAGCAGTGGCTCCACCGGGACAGGGACCTACGAGCAGTACTTC
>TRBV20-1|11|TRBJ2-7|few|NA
CSAPQGREQYF
TGCAGTGCTCCCCAGGGACGCGAGCAGTACTTC
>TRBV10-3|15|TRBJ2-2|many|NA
CATSADNSNTGELFF
TGTGCCACTAGCGCCGACAATTCGAACACCGGGGAGCTGTTTTTT
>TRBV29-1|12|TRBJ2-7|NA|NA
CSVEGRGDGQYF
TGCAGCGTTGAAGGCAGGGGGGACGGGCAGTACTTC
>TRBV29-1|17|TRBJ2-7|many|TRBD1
CSVAGQGMSGDSYEQYF
TGCAGCGTTGCGGGACAGGGGATGTCCGGGGACTCCTACGAGCAGTACTTC
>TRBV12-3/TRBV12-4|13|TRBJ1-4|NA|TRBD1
CASSPGGSEKLFF
TGTGCCAGCAGTCCAGGGGGAAGTGAAAAACTGTTTTTT
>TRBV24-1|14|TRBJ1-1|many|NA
CATSPGGRDFEAFF
TGTGCCACCAGCCCCGGAGGTCGGGACTTTGAAGCTTTCTTT
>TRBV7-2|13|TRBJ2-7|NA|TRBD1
CASSRTGPTEQYF
TGCGCCAGCAGCCGGACAGGTCCTACCGAGCAGTACTTC
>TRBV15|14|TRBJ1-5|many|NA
CATSRGRVNQPQHF
TGTGCCACCAGCAGAGGGAGGGTCAATCAGCCCCAGCATTTT
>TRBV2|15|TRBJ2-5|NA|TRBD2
CASSGTSGRAETQYF
TGTGCCAGCAGTGGGACTAGCGGGAGGGCGGAGACCCAGTACTTC
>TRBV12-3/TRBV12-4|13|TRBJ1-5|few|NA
CASRNDRYQPQHF
TGTGCCAGCAGGAATGACAGGTATCAGCCCCAGCATTTT
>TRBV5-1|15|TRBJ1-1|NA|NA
CASSENWGLNTEAFF
TGCGCCAGCAGCGAAAACTGGGGACTGAACACTGAAGCTTTCTTT